This T cell receptor (beta chain) was captured in a study of blood T cells in healthy people across ages. The CDR3 covers 15 residues. CDR1 is LGHNA and CDR2 is YSLEER in the germline V gene. Those donating, healthy Caucasian individuals from Russia, were aged roughly 6 to 90. Each donor supplied around 9.6 milliliters of peripheral blood. There were at least 5.5 micrograms of total RNA extracted from every sample. Concerning this clonotype itself: The junction departs from the called germline gene at one end, perhaps through a read error.

Alongside a J-beta primer mix, a sample-barcoded 5' primer served in a second PCR lasting roughly 7 to 12 cycles. TCRdb re-called the 5' RACE reads through MiXCR, storing one row per CDR3 protein. The sample has over 1,500,000 distinct CDR3 sequences; 49% are singletons. This receptor was obtained from a woman aged 40 to 50 in good health. The rearrangement joins TRBV4-3 to TRBJ2-1; maybe TRBD1 (5 bases). The specimen was blood. The CDR3 coding sequence is TGCACCAGCAGCCTTCAACTACAGGCATACAATGAGCAGTTCTTC. It encodes CTSSLQLQAYNEQFF.